This section outlines one T cell receptor beta chain sequence together with its context. Its antigen remains unidentified. Base qualities are not provided; no much larger clone lies one nucleotide away. These data come from a study of T cell repertoires in cytomegalovirus infection (dated by TCRdb to the late 2010s). The study in broad terms: Alongside well-studied HLA-B-restricted epitopes, the peptide stimulations were aimed at recently identified HLA-C-restricted CMV epitopes, whose presentation resists viral immunomodulation. The HLA type of each donor mattered for the analysis, because public TCR beta signatures pointed to carriage of CMV infection along with the matching HLA type. The study at large found these results: Cumulative frequency of public TCR beta family members discriminated carriers of CMV infection plus the relevant HLA type in this cohort and an independent approximately 360-donor cohort. The ex vivo response was dominated by HLA-C-restricted CMV-specific TCR beta clonotypes, and the single most frequent clonotype in two of eight donors was supplied by these HLA-C-restricted clonotypes.

The meaning of the sample's treatment or condition label: in vitro stimulation with specific CMV peptide epitopes to enrich CMV-specific T cells. Sequencing relied on an Illumina HiSeq 1500. The raw public data were reprocessed by TCRdb itself: fastp quality trimming at Q25, MiXCR clonotype calling, in-frame beta chains only. Rows matching on CDR3 protein sequence are summarized as one entry with the most common DNA and genes. In this sample the table shows roughly 310,000 distinct CDR3 sequences, 25% to 35% of which occur a single time. The ten largest clonotypes hold around 20% of the sample. The cysteine opens and the phenylalanine closes a CDR3 of 15 amino acids. Just the 45-base CDR3 DNA is kept, in frame starting at base 1. The junction shows trimming of 5 bases on V and 1 base on J, plus 15 bases between the germline ends. From a lookup of the germline V gene, CDR1 and CDR2 are KGHSH and LQKENI.

The receptor's source is a human donor in good health (CMV status not recorded). Some clones in this sample may be carry-over from other donors' samples. The sample in question was cultured PBMCs, obtained from culture after CMV antigen stimulation. The V and J genes are TRBV18 and TRBJ2-7; the D gene assignment is ambiguous. The CDR3 loop reads CASSSSLGASYEQYF. The DNA reads as follows: TGTGCCAGCTCATCGAGCTTAGGAGCTTCCTACGAGCAGTACTTC.